These 28 T cell receptor beta chains share one sample of origin, sequenced in a study of blood T cell repertoires in COVID-19. Assay used: immunoSEQ multiplex PCR; TCRdb lists only in-frame clones, some missing. The data contain hundreds of thousands of clones, roughly 85% of them seen just once; the ten biggest clones take up 1.9%. The sequencing sample was made of PBMCs or T cells enriched from blood (not recorded which). These receptors were obtained from a woman in her twenties or thirties who had been exposed to COVID-19.

This rearrangement joins TRBV12-3 or TRBV12-4 to TRBJ2-7; D not resolved. The CDR3 runs 13 residues. Trimming removed 3 bases at V and 6 bases at J, with 12 bases between. The CDR3 here is CASSFPIVPEQYF. CDR3 in DNA: TGTGCCAGCAGTTTCCCCATAGTTCCCGAGCAGTACTTC.

The chain is built from TRBV10-3 and TRBJ2-5; a possible D gene is TRBD1 (5 bases). V was pared by 10 bases and J by 4 bases, with 19 bases between. The CDR3 has 14 amino acids. CDR1 is ENHRY and CDR2 is SYGVKD in the germline V gene. The CDR3: CAKPLRGRGETQYF. The CDR3 nucleotides read TGTGCCAAACCGCTTAGGGGAAGGGGAGAGACCCAGTACTTC.

The chain has TRBV4-2 and TRBJ2-1, with 8 bases that match TRBD1. Trimming took 4 bases from V and 9 from J; bases not matched to a gene: 14. Germline CDR1 and CDR2: LGHNA and YNFKEQ. This CDR3 region has 16 residues. Written as DNA, the CDR3 is TGTGCCAGCAGCCCTATGACAGGGGAGGTAGGGGGTGAGCAGTTCTTC. Its protein product is CASSPMTGEVGGEQFF.

The rearrangement links TRBV6-2 or TRBV6-3 to TRBJ2-6, with 9 bases identical to TRBD1. The CDR3 totals 17 residues. Germline CDR1 MNHEY, CDR2 SVGEGT. With V trimmed by 5 bases and J by 0 bases, 5 bases remained unmatched. The DNA of the CDR3 is TGTGCCAGCAGTCGGACAGGGGTCAGCTCTGGGGCCAACGTCCTGACTTTC. It is translated as CASSRTGVSSGANVLTF.

This chain connects TRBV29-1 to TRBJ1-5; D perhaps matches TRBD1 (6 bases). The CDR3 extends over 14 amino acids. V lost 4 bases and J 2 bases, leaving 12 bases between the germline ends. Germline CDR1 and CDR2: SQVTM and ANQGSEA. Written as DNA, the CDR3 is TGCAGCGTTGCTGGGGCAGGGGGCAATCAGCCCCAGCATTTT. This sequence encodes CSVAGAGGNQPQHF.

In this sample, this clone turned up once. This chain links TRBV5-1 with TRBJ2-1, with 9 bases matching TRBD2. CDR3 length equals 16 residues. The germline V gene encodes CDR1 SGHRS and CDR2 YFSETQ. J was trimmed by 7 bases and V by 4 bases; bases with no gene match: 12. The chain's CDR3 is CASSHLGGGAENEQFF. The CDR3 DNA is TGCGCCAGCAGCCACCTTGGCGGGGGGGCGGAAAATGAGCAGTTCTTC.

The gene calls are TRBV11-2 and TRBJ1-1; maybe TRBD1 (6 bases). The CDR3 consists of 15 residues. V dropped 1 base and J dropped 7 bases, with 16 bases sitting between them. Germline V gene sequence: CDR1 SGHAT, CDR2 FQNNGV. CDR3: CASSLGQGQIYEAFF. Here the CDR3 DNA reads TGTGCCAGCAGCTTAGGACAAGGACAGATATATGAAGCTTTCTTT.

The chain uses TRBV27 and TRBJ1-2; possibly TRBD1 for D (6 bases). Trimming stripped 4 bases from V and 7 bases from J, with 28 bases between. Germline assignment: CDR1 MNHEY and CDR2 SMNVEV (reference sequence). The CDR3 runs 18 residues. The CDR3 loop is CASSSALGFSRGQGGYTF. For the CDR3, the DNA is TGTGCCAGCAGTTCCGCATTAGGGTTCAGCAGGGGTCAGGGTGGCTACACCTTC.

This clone has just a few counts. In nucleotides, the CDR3 is TGTGCCACCAGCAAGACTAGCGGGAACCAAGAGACCCAGTACTTC. Amino acid sequence: CATSKTSGNQETQYF. The chain is built from TRBV15 and TRBJ2-5, with 11 bases matching TRBD2. Germline assignment: CDR1 LNHNV and CDR2 YYDKDF (reference sequence). CDR3 length: 15 residues. The V gene end was trimmed by 4 bases and the J gene end by 0 bases; junction bases not matched to a gene: 1.

The CDR3 here is CASREDSLWGPQHF. The CDR3 DNA sequence: TGTGCCAGCAGGGAGGACAGCCTGTGGGGGCCCCAGCATTTT. The chain is built from TRBV2 and TRBJ1-5, with D tentatively TRBD1 (6 bases). Germline assignment: CDR1 SNHLY and CDR2 FYNNEI. The ends were cut back, 6 bases at V and 9 bases at J, with 18 bases in the middle. The CDR3 has 14 amino acids.

V usage is TRBV28 and J usage is TRBJ2-1, with 12 nucleotides matching TRBD2. This CDR3 has 16 amino acids. After removal of 0 bases from V and 7 bases from J, the junction contained 4 bases not matched to a gene. Germline V gene sequence: CDR1 MDHEN, CDR2 SYDVKM. CDR3 in amino acids: CASSLWTSGSHNEQFF. In DNA, the CDR3 is TGTGCCAGCAGTTTATGGACTAGCGGGAGTCATAATGAGCAGTTCTTC.

DNA of the CDR3: TGTGCCAGCAGTCCTACTAGCTACGAGCAGTACTTC. Its protein is CASSPTSYEQYF. This chain links TRBV12-3 or TRBV12-4 with TRBJ2-7; maybe TRBD2 (5 bases). V dropped 5 bases and J dropped 3 bases, with 8 bases sitting between them. This CDR3 region has 12 residues.

A single count supports this clone. The chain has TRBV9 and TRBJ2-5; 10 nucleotides line up with TRBD2. The CDR3 is 16 residues long. Germline V gene sequence: CDR1 SGDLS, CDR2 YYNGEE. V gave up 4 bases and J gave up 1 base; unmatched junction bases: 7. In DNA form, the CDR3 reads TGTGCCAGCAGCCTCACTAGCGGGGCGTCCCAAGAGACCCAGTACTTC. Translation gives CASSLTSGASQETQYF.

The chain joins TRBV23-1 to TRBJ1-5; weak D call: TRBD1 (6 bases). TRBV23-1 is treated as an ORF (open reading frame) with a function not yet certain. Trimming took off 9 bases at V and 5 bases at J, with 26 bases between the two ends. This CDR3 has 17 residues. The CDR3 nucleotides read TGCGCCAGGGGTACGCGGCGACCTAGACAGGAACATCAGCCCCAGCATTTT. Protein sequence: CARGTRRPRQEHQPQHF.

The CDR3 here is CASSYGQTYEQYF. CDR3 nucleotides: TGTGCCAGCAGCTACGGACAGACCTACGAGCAGTACTTC. The chain is built from TRBV5-4 and TRBJ2-7; D may be TRBD1 (6 bases). Germline CDR1 is SGHNT and CDR2 is YYREEE (reference sequence). This CDR3 region has 13 residues. Trimming removed 3 bases from V and 2 bases from J, with 9 bases in between.

V and J are TRBV7-9 and TRBJ2-7; D unresolved. Deletions cut 5 bases from V and 4 bases from J, with 9 bases between. Germline CDR1 is SEHNR and CDR2 is FQNEAQ (reference sequence). This CDR3 contains 12 residues. CDR3 coding DNA: TGTGCCAGCAGCCGAGATTGGTACGAGCAGTACTTC. It yields the protein CASSRDWYEQYF.

The J gene is TRBJ2-5, the V gene TRBV10-3; 10 bases are a match to TRBD2. J lost 4 bases, V lost 7 bases, and 15 bases had no gene match. Germline V CDR1 and CDR2: ENHRY, SYGVKD. CDR3 length: 17 residues. CDR3 DNA sequence: TGTGCCATCAAGGGCGGGCTAGCGGGAGAGAGGGGAGAGACCCAGTACTTC. The encoded protein is CAIKGGLAGERGETQYF.

V is TRBV9 and J is TRBJ2-3, with 10 bases identical to TRBD2. Per germline, CDR1 SGDLS and CDR2 YYNGEE. This CDR3 region has 17 residues. V was clipped by 0 bases and J by 0 bases; unmatched bases: 4. The DNA of the CDR3 is TGTGCCAGCAGCGTAGGCTGGGGACTAGCGAGCACAGATACGCAGTATTTT. Encoded protein: CASSVGWGLASTDTQYF.

The V call is TRBV5-6, the J call TRBJ2-7; D remains unclear. CDR3 size: 14 residues. Germline values: CDR1 SGHDT, CDR2 YYEEEE. The V and J ends lost 5 bases and 3 bases respectively, with 15 bases between them. The CDR3, as DNA: TGTGCCAGCAGTTCCTATGGGTCGGGCTACGAGCAGTACTTC. Its protein is CASSSYGSGYEQYF.

This clone has a single count. The chain is built from TRBV25-1 and TRBJ2-7; possible D gene TRBD1, 6 bases. This CDR3 is 13 amino acids long. Germline V CDR1 and CDR2: MGHDK, SYGVNS. With 5 bases removed from V and 6 bases from J, the gap between germline ends came to 14 bases. CDR3 nucleotides: TGTGCCAGCAGTCCAACCTCCAGGGGCGAGCAGTACTTC. As protein: CASSPTSRGEQYF.

The chain couples TRBV12-3 or TRBV12-4 to TRBJ1-4; D remains ambiguous. The CDR3 consists of 12 residues. The ends were cut back, 5 bases at V and 7 bases at J, with 8 bases in the middle. The CDR3 reads CASSSLPEKLFF. The DNA of the CDR3 is TGTGCCAGCAGTAGCCTCCCTGAAAAACTGTTTTTT.

This clone appeared a single time. V gene TRBV1 combines with J gene TRBJ1-6; the table calls TRBD1, which could not be checked here. TRBV1 is a listed pseudogene. The CDR3 contains 13 residues. The CDR3 region has the DNA TGCACCAGCAGCTCGACAGGGAATTCACCCCTCCACTTT. This translates into CTSSSTGNSPLHF.

V usage is TRBV6-1 and J usage is TRBJ2-2, with 10 bases identical to TRBD1. Germline CDR1 and CDR2: MNHNS and SASEGT. CDR3 length: 16 amino acids. The trim removed 3 bases at V and 7 bases at J, leaving 8 bases unmatched. CDR3 in DNA: TGTGCCAGCAGTGATAGTGACAGGGGGCGTATCGGGGAGCTGTTTTTT. Its protein is CASSDSDRGRIGELFF.

This clone came up once. J is TRBJ2-3 and V is TRBV9; D is undetermined. The CDR3 loop spans 13 amino acids. The V end was cut by 0 bases, the J end by 8 bases, with 10 bases between. In germline, CDR1 is SGDLS, CDR2 YYNGEE. The CDR3 coding sequence is TGTGCCAGCAGCGTAGAACCCACTGGTACGCAGTATTTT. This codes for CASSVEPTGTQYF. Based on the CDR3 plus reference TRBV9 and TRBJ2-3, the full variable domain is DSGVTQTPKHLITATGQRVTLRCSPRSGDLSVYWYQQSLDQGLQFLIQYYNGEERAKGNILERFSAQQFPDLHSELNLSSLELGDSALYFCASSVEPTGTQYFGPGTRLTVL.

The gene calls are TRBV10-3 and TRBJ2-1, with 12 bases fitting TRBD2. CDR1 ENHRY and CDR2 SYGVKD come from the germline V gene. Trimming took 0 bases from V and 6 from J; bases not matched to a gene: 3. The CDR3 length is 16 residues. The DNA for the CDR3 is TGTGCCATCAGTGAGTCGCCTAGCGGGGGGGCCAATGAGCAGTTCTTC. As protein: CAISESPSGGANEQFF.

Here the CDR3 DNA reads TGTGCCTGGAGGGGTGACAGGGGCGCCGAGCAGTACTTC. Translating it yields CAWRGDRGAEQYF. This rearrangement joins TRBV30 to TRBJ2-7; 8 bases agree with TRBD1. This CDR3 comprises 13 residues. Trimming at V came to 3 bases and at J to 6 bases, leaving 7 bases not matched to a gene. CDR1 is GTSNPN, CDR2 SVGIG, per germline (reference sequence).

The chain uses TRBV2 and TRBJ1-4; 8 bases line up with TRBD1. Germline V lookup: CDR1 SNHLY, CDR2 FYNNEI. With 6 bases clipped from V and 10 bases from J, the junction kept 10 bases outside the gene matches. The CDR3 has 14 amino acids. CDR3: CASRLWTGPGKLFF. The CDR3 DNA reads as TGTGCCAGCAGGTTATGGACAGGGCCGGGAAAACTGTTTTTT.

The rearrangement joins TRBV6-1 to TRBJ1-4; 9 positions agree with TRBD1. Germline V gene data show CDR1 as MNHNS and CDR2 as SASEGT. Germline trimming cut 2 bases from V and 4 bases from J; bases unmatched to any gene: 2. CDR3 length: 15 amino acids. The CDR3, as DNA: TGTGCCAGCAGTGAAAAGACAGGGGGTAATGAAAAACTGTTTTTT. This encodes CASSEKTGGNEKLFF.